These T cell receptor beta chains were read from a single sample in a study of blood T cell repertoires in COVID-19. Produced via immunoSEQ multiplex PCR; TCRdb's table is partial and in-frame only. The sample has about 240,000 clones, roughly 82% seen once. The material sequenced was peripheral blood. Receptors were obtained from a man aged 80 or over with acute or convalescent COVID-19. The CDR3 runs from the conserved cysteine through the conserved F or W. The D gene is left open where the match is weak. Size is omitted from some rows. Given values are once, few, many or a class for expanded clones.

V	size	J	D	CDR3	DNA
TRBV25-1	NA	TRBJ2-7	NA	CASSASYEQYF	TGTGCCAGCAGTGCGTCCTACGAGCAGTACTTC
TRBV6-5	NA	TRBJ2-1	NA	CASTRGTPSNNEQFF	TGTGCCAGCACTAGGGGGACCCCCTCCAACAATGAGCAGTTCTTC
TRBV14	few	TRBJ2-7	TRBD1	CASSQMTGSYEQYF	TGTGCCAGCAGCCAGATGACAGGGTCCTACGAGCAGTACTTC
TRBV18	NA	TRBJ1-1	NA	CASSPAFVTEAFF	TGTGCCAGCTCACCAGCGTTTGTTACTGAAGCTTTCTTT
TRBV29-1	NA	TRBJ2-1	TRBD2	CSVSGTSGERYNEQFF	TGCAGCGTTTCCGGGACTAGCGGAGAGAGATACAATGAGCAGTTCTTC
TRBV28	NA	TRBJ2-7	TRBD1	CASSSGQLSYEQYF	TGTGCCAGCAGTTCGGGACAGCTCTCCTACGAGCAGTACTTC
TRBV7-2	NA	TRBJ1-1	NA	CASSLQALSEAFF	TGTGCCAGCAGCTTGCAGGCCCTCTCTGAAGCTTTCTTT
TRBV19	NA	TRBJ2-2	TRBD1	CASKGQGLTGELFF	TGTGCCAGCAAGGGACAGGGTCTAACCGGGGAGCTGTTTTTT
TRBV6-6	NA	TRBJ1-1	TRBD1	CASGTGVNTEAFF	TGTGCCAGCGGGACAGGGGTGAACACTGAAGCTTTCTTT
TRBV24-1	NA	TRBJ2-1	TRBD2	CATSAASGSRGEQFF	TGTGCCACCAGTGCGGCTAGCGGGAGTCGGGGGGAGCAGTTCTTC
TRBV19	NA	TRBJ1-3	NA	CASSMELRSSGNTIYF	TGTGCCAGTAGTATGGAGCTCCGGAGCTCTGGAAACACCATATATTTT
TRBV15	NA	TRBJ2-2	TRBD1	CATSRDRTGISTGELFF	TGTGCCACCAGCAGAGATAGGACAGGGATAAGCACCGGGGAGCTGTTTTTT
TRBV5-6	NA	TRBJ2-7	TRBD1	CASSRAGQGLYEQYF	TGTGCCAGCAGCCGGGCGGGACAGGGGTTATACGAGCAGTACTTC